This paragraph reports one T cell receptor (beta chain). Antigen unknown. The data were taken from a study of shared clonotypes between healthy human individuals. Study background: Three plates were used per donor for CD4 naive, three for CD4 memory, two for CD8 naive and one for CD8 memory. Notes on the study in general: Specimens sampled were limited to blood, with tissue repertoires likely differing.

Division of CD4+ cells produced a CD45RA+ naive subset and a CD45RA-negative memory subset. About 33,000 T cell genomes (around 190 ng DNA) went into each sorted-subset replicate. Clones were read by immunoSEQ multiplex PCR, and TCRdb kept only the in-frame ones, dropping some. The repertoire includes fewer than 2.5 million clones, approximately 93% of them detected once, and more than 0.35% sits in the top ten. V dropped 4 bases and J dropped 1; count of bases not matched to a gene: 2. This CDR3 contains 15 residues. Germline CDR1 SGHRS, CDR2 YFSETQ. The source of this sequence is a man between 18 and 35 years old in good health. Some clones in this sample may be carry-over from other donors' samples. The gene calls are TRBV5-1 and TRBJ2-3, with 11 positions matching TRBD2. Sequenced input: naive CD4+ T cells from PBMCs. The subset denotes: CD45RA+ positively selected. The CDR3 protein is CASSTTSGGTDTQYF. CDR3 nucleotide sequence: TGCGCCAGCAGCACGACTAGCGGGGGCACAGATACGCAGTATTTT.